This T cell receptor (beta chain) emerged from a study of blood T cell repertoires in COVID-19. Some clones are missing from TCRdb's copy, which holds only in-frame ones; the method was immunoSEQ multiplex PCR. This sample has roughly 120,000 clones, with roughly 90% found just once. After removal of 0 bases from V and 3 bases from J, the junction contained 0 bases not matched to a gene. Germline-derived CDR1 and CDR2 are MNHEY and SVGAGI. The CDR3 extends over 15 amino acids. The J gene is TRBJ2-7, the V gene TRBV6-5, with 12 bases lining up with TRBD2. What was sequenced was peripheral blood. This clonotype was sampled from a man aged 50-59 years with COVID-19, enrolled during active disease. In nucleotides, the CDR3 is TGTGCCAGCAGTTACTCGACTAGCGGGAGCTACGAGCAGTACTTC. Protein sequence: CASSYSTSGSYEQYF.